This T cell receptor (beta chain) derives from a study of shared clonotypes between healthy human individuals. Turning to the study itself: The cohort had two women and three men, ages 18 to 49.

Study-level results: In this cohort, only blood was sampled, and tissue repertoires likely differ. Larger estimated richness was generally seen in naive subsets than in memory subsets.

The method was immunoSEQ multiplex PCR; TCRdb's version includes in-frame clones alone and lacks a portion of them. The table shows approximately 620,000 clones, with roughly 97% occurring only once. Only Caucasian adults living in Nashville, Tennessee served as donors. The CDR3 extends over 12 amino acids. Trimming removed 3 bases from V and 11 bases from J; junction bases left unmatched: 5. Germline V gene sequence: CDR1 SGHTA, CDR2 FQGNSA. This clone appeared a single time. As yet, its antigen is unknown. The rearrangement links TRBV7-2 to TRBJ1-1, with 8 bases lining up with TRBD1. Sequencing input: naive CD4+ T cells sorted from blood. Stated subset: CD45RA+ positively selected. This receptor was identified in a woman in her 30s in good health. DNA of the CDR3: TGTGCCAGCAGCTTTCGGACAGGGTTTGCTTTCTTT. Amino acids: CASSFRTGFAFF.